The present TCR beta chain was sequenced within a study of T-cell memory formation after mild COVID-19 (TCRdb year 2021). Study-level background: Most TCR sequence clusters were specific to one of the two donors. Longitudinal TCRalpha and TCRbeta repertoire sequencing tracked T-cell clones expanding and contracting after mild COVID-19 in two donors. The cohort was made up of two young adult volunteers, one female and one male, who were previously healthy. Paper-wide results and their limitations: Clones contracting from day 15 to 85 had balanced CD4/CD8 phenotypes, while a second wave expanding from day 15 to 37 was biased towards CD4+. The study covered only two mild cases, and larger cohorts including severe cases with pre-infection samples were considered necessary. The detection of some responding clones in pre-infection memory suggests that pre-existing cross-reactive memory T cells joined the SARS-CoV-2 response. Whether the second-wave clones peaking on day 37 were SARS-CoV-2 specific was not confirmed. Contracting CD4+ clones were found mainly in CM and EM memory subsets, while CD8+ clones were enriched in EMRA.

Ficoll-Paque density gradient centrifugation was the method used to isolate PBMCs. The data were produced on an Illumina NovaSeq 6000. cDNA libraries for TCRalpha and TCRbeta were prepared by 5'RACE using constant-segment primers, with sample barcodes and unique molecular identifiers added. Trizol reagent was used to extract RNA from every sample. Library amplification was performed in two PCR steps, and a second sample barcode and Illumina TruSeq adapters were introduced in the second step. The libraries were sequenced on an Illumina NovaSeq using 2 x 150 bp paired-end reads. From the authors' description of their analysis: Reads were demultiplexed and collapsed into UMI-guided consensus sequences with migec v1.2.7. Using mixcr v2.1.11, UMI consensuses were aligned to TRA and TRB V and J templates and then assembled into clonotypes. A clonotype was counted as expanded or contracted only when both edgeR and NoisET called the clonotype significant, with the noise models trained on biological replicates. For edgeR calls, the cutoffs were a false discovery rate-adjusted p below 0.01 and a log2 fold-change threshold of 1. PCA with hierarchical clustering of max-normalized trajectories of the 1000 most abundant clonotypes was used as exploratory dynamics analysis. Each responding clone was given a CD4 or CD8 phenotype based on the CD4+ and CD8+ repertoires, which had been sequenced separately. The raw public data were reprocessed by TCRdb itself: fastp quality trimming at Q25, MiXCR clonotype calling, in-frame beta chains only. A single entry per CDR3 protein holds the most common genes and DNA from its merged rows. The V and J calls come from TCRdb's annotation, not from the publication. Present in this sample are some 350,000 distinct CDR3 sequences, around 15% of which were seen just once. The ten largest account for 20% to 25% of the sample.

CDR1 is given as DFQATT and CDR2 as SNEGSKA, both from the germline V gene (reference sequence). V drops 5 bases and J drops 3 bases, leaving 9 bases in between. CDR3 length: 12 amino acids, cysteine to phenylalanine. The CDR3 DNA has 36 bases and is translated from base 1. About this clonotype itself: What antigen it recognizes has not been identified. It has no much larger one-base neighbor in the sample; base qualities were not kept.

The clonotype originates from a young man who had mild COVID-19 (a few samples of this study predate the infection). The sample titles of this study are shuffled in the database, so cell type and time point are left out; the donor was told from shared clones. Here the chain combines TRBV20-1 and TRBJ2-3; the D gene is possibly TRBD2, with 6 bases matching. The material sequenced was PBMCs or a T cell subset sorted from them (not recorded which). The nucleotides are TGCAGTGCTTCCGGGAGAACAGATACGCAGTATTTT. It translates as CSASGRTDTQYF.